This T cell receptor (beta chain) was identified during a study of cytomegalovirus exposure and HLA in healthy donors. The CDR3 runs 15 residues. With V trimmed by 6 bases and J by 4 bases, 8 bases remained unmatched. CDR1 and CDR2 (germline): MDHEN, SYDVKM. Notes on the study in general: As was reported, the classifier diagnosed cytomegalovirus status with high specificity and sensitivity. TCR clusters originating in the first cohort tended to co-occur in the roughly 110 validation repertoires, according to a later analysis. Most sequenced TCRs were rare (though some public TCRs occurred in many donors).

As regards this clone: The antigen is unknown.

Clones were sequenced by immunoSEQ multiplex PCR, and TCRdb holds only the in-frame ones, with some missing. The sample includes fewer than 120,000 clones, approximately 88% of them seen just once. The material sequenced was PBMCs. This TCR was recovered from a young woman in good health and CMV-seropositive. V usage is TRBV28 and J usage is TRBJ1-3; TRBD1 aligns across 8 bases. CDR3 loop: CASSSRTGRGNTIYF. In DNA form, the CDR3 reads TGTGCCAGCAGCTCACGGACAGGGAGAGGAAACACCATATATTTT.